What follows describes a single T cell receptor beta chain. The antigen is unknown. This CDR3 comprises 14 residues. The germline V gene encodes CDR1 SGHRS and CDR2 YFSETQ. The V gene lost 2 bases and the J gene lost 0 bases, with 8 bases spanning the gap. The TCR beta library used iRepertoire HTBI primers with Arm-PCR amplification of CDR3. TCRdb reanalysed the multiplex PCR reads using MiXCR and keeps one entry per CDR3 protein. The data show around 500,000 distinct CDR3 sequences, roughly 20% seen once. This sample was taken from a study of regulatory T cells in long-lasting Graves disease. Study-wide points: Accuracy may have suffered from the small sample size.

Time point specified: persistent/refractory GD, antithyroid drugs over 5 years with positive TRAb. PBMCs were the source of the RNA used for TCR sequencing. The EDTA tubes were filled with approximately 10 milliliters of drawn peripheral blood. V gene TRBV5-1 combines with J gene TRBJ1-1; possible D gene TRBD1, 5 bases. Specimen: peripheral blood mononuclear cells (PBMCs), collected when the disease was refractory, from a patient treated with antithyroid drugs. This receptor was taken from a female donor with Graves disease. The CDR3 loop is CASSLLDMNTEAFF. CDR3 sequence (DNA): TGCGCCAGCAGCTTACTGGACATGAACACTGAAGCTTTCTTT.